This T cell receptor beta chain stems from a study of T cell repertoires in cytomegalovirus infection (dated by TCRdb to about 2019). With regard to the full study: The peptide stimulations were aimed at well-studied HLA-B-restricted epitopes as well as recently identified HLA-C-restricted CMV epitopes, whose presentation resists viral immunomodulation. Because public TCR beta signatures pointed to carriage of CMV infection together with the matching HLA type, the HLA type of each donor mattered for the analysis.

Study-wide findings and limitations: In both this cohort and an independent roughly 350-donor cohort, the cumulative frequency of public TCR beta family members distinguished carriers of CMV infection plus the relevant HLA type. The ex vivo response was dominated by HLA-C-restricted CMV-specific TCR beta clonotypes, which also provided the single most frequent clonotype in two of eight donors.

The label giving this sample's treatment or condition can be read as: in vitro stimulation with specific CMV peptide epitopes to enrich CMV-specific T cells. The table lists this clonotype with a few counts. Its antigen is not yet known. Base qualities were left out, and no much larger clone turns up one base away. The germline V and J ends show losses of 3 bases and 5 bases respectively, and no gene match explains 16 bases of the junction. From the cysteine up to the phenylalanine, the CDR3 has a length of 19 residues. The read is trimmed to its CDR3 DNA, 57 bases read in frame from base 1. The germline V gene gives CDR1 as SGHTA and CDR2 as FQGNSA. The sample was run on an Illumina HiSeq 1500. TCRdb reworked the public reads: Q25 trimming with fastp, MiXCR clone assembly, productive beta chains retained. Here each entry gathers all rows of one CDR3 protein and keeps the most common genes and DNA. Present in this sample are around 900,000 distinct CDR3 sequences, around 30% of which were seen just once. The top ten hold over 12% of the sample.

The sequence joins TRBV7-2 to TRBJ2-3, with 11 middle bases fitting TRBD2. This TCR derives from a human donor in good health (CMV status not recorded). Some clones in this sample may be carry-over from other donors' samples. The sample was cultured CD8+ T cells from PBMCs, taken from culture after CMV antigen stimulation. The CDR3 corresponds to CASSFDKHGSGGAIDTQYF. The nucleotide sequence is given as TGTGCCAGCAGCTTCGATAAGCATGGTAGCGGGGGGGCTATAGATACGCAGTATTTT.